The 15 T cell receptor beta chains listed next were all sequenced from one sample in a study of blood T cell repertoires in COVID-19. Sequencing was performed with immunoSEQ multiplex PCR; in TCRdb, only in-frame clones are kept and a portion is missing. The sample contains 75,000 to 95,000 clones, 65% to 90% of which appear only once. The sample taken for sequencing was peripheral blood. All receptors derive from a man in his sixties with acute or convalescent COVID-19.

The V gene is TRBV7-9, the J gene TRBJ2-7; possible D gene TRBD1, 6 bases. This CDR3 contains 12 residues. Between the trimmed V and J ends, which lost 6 bases and 5 bases, there was a span of 11 bases. Germline V gene sequence: CDR1 SEHNR, CDR2 FQNEAQ (reference sequence). CDR3 bases: TGTGCCAGCAGGGGACATCGCAACGAGCAGTACTTC. Protein sequence: CASRGHRNEQYF.

J is TRBJ2-7 and V is TRBV7-8, with D possibly being TRBD1 (6 bases). The CDR3 extends over 14 amino acids. The V gene lost 1 base and the J gene lost 7 bases, with 14 bases spanning the gap. Per the germline V gene, CDR1 is SGHVS and CDR2 is FQNEAQ. The DNA of the CDR3 is TGTGCCAGCAGCTTAGGTGGGACACGACCGGAGCAGTACTTC. This encodes CASSLGGTRPEQYF.

This chain uses TRBV11-2 with TRBJ2-5; 13 bases match TRBD2. The CDR3 sequence is 15 residues long. After removal of 7 bases from V and 6 bases from J, the junction contained 8 bases not matched to a gene. Germline loops: CDR1 SGHAT, CDR2 FQNNGV. The CDR3 loop is CASTRTSGGLQTQYF. CDR3 DNA sequence: TGTGCCAGCACCCGGACTAGCGGGGGCCTACAGACCCAGTACTTC. Full variable domain (rest looked up from reference TRBV11-2 and TRBJ2-5): EAGVAQSPRYKIIEKRQSVAFWCNPISGHATLYWYQQILGQGPKLLIQFQNNGVVDDSQLPKDRFSAERLKGVDSTLKIQPAKLEDSAVYLCASTRTSGGLQTQYFGPGTRLLVL.

The chain combines TRBV5-1 with TRBJ2-1; maybe TRBD1 (6 bases). The CDR3 consists of 15 residues. V lost 4 bases and J lost 3, with 14 bases in between. The germline V gene has CDR1 SGHRS and CDR2 YFSETQ. The CDR3 coding sequence is TGCGCCAGCAGCAACGGGGACACTTACTACAATGAGCAGTTCTTC. Its translation is CASSNGDTYYNEQFF.

This chain links TRBV5-1 with TRBJ1-2, with 7 positions matching TRBD1. Germline CDR1 is SGHRS and CDR2 is YFSETQ. The CDR3 loop spans 15 amino acids. The junction had 10 bases not matched to a gene; V was cut back by 4 bases and J by 4 bases. The CDR3 here is CASSNRQGSGYGYTF. CDR3 bases: TGCGCCAGCAGCAACCGACAGGGAAGTGGCTATGGCTACACCTTC.

The chain couples TRBV7-2 to TRBJ1-1; D ambiguous. CDR1 SGHTA and CDR2 FQGNSA come from the germline V gene. The CDR3 spans 19 residues. Trimming cost V 2 bases and J 1 base, with 23 bases left between them. The CDR3 nucleotides are TGTGCCAGCAGCTTAATCAAAGCTTTTTCGGGTTTCCCGAACACTGAAGCTTTCTTT. Amino acids: CASSLIKAFSGFPNTEAFF.

The J gene is TRBJ2-2, the V gene TRBV7-2; TRBD2 matches 9 bases. With 0 bases clipped from V and 1 base from J, the junction kept 3 bases outside the gene matches. This CDR3 has 17 residues. Looked up from germline, CDR1 is SGHTA and CDR2 is FQGNSA. The CDR3 reads CASSLAGLALNTGELFF. The CDR3 coding sequence is TGTGCCAGCAGCTTAGCGGGACTAGCCTTGAACACCGGGGAGCTGTTTTTT.

This clone was counted only a few times. This rearrangement joins TRBV19 to TRBJ1-5; D might be TRBD1 (5 bases). The length of the CDR3 is 15 residues. V gave up 4 bases and J gave up 6 bases, with 16 bases separating them. Per the germline V gene, CDR1 is LNHDA and CDR2 is SQIVND (reference sequence). CDR3 coding DNA: TGTGCCAGTAGTAGGATTCTGGGGGGTAGTCAGCCCCAGCATTTT. It is translated as CASSRILGGSQPQHF.

This clone was counted a single time. This sequence joins TRBV29-1 and TRBJ2-2; 10 positions agree with TRBD1. The V gene end was trimmed by 5 bases and the J gene end by 7 bases; junction bases not matched to a gene: 10. CDR3 length equals 15 residues. Germline CDR1 is SQVTM and CDR2 is ANQGSEA. This CDR3 reads CSVSQTGGFNGELFF. CDR3 nucleotide sequence: TGCAGCGTTAGTCAGACAGGGGGCTTCAACGGGGAGCTGTTTTTT.

The rearrangement links TRBV18 to TRBJ1-2, with D possibly TRBD1 on 5 matching bases. The CDR3 extends over 13 amino acids. V lost 6 bases and J 4 bases, leaving 12 bases between the germline ends. Germline V gives CDR1 KGHSH, CDR2 LQKENI. The CDR3 coding sequence is TGTGCCAGCTCGCCTGACAGCCTCTATGGCTACACCTTC. It encodes CASSPDSLYGYTF.

In this sample, this clone turned up a few times. J is TRBJ2-1 and V is TRBV24-1; D possibly corresponds to TRBD2 (6 bases). Between the trimmed V and J ends, which lost 5 bases and 2 bases, there was a span of 12 bases. The CDR3 has 15 amino acids. In germline, CDR1 is KGHDR, CDR2 SFDVKD. The CDR3 DNA sequence: TGTGCCACCAGTGTATCCGGGGGAGCCTACAATGAGCAGTTCTTC. Encoded protein: CATSVSGGAYNEQFF.

V and J are TRBV19 and TRBJ2-1; 10 bases are shared with TRBD2. Per the germline V gene, CDR1 is LNHDA and CDR2 is SQIVND (reference sequence). V dropped 1 base and J dropped 7; count of bases not matched to a gene: 7. CDR3 length: 16 amino acids. CDR3: CASSIAERGGRNEQFF. The CDR3, as DNA: TGTGCCAGTAGTATAGCGGAGCGGGGGGGCCGAAATGAGCAGTTCTTC. The whole variable domain, filled in from reference TRBV19 and TRBJ2-1, reads DGGITQSPKYLFRKEGQNVTLSCEQNLNHDAMYWYRQDPGQGLRLIYYSQIVNDFQKGDIAEGYSVSREKKESFPLTVTSAQKNPTAFYLCASSIAERGGRNEQFFGPGTRLTVL.

Only one count was recorded for this clone. The V and J genes are TRBV19 and TRBJ2-5; the D gene is possibly TRBD2 (6 bases). The V end lost 3 bases, the J end lost 5 bases, and 16 bases lay between the germline ends. The CDR3 runs 15 residues. Germline V CDR1 and CDR2: LNHDA, SQIVND (reference sequence). The CDR3 DNA reads TGTGCCAGTAGTATTCCGACCCGGGGGAGGGAGACCCAGTACTTC. It encodes CASSIPTRGRETQYF.

The CDR3 loop is CASSLTSGAYEQYF. The CDR3 nucleotides read TGTGCCAGCAGCTTAACTAGCGGGGCCTACGAGCAGTACTTC. The chain recombines TRBV7-9 with TRBJ2-7; 10 bases are shared with TRBD2. The CDR3 length is 14 residues. Germline V gene lookup returns CDR1 SEHNR and CDR2 FQNEAQ (reference sequence). Unmatched junction bases numbered 0, after V lost 2 bases and J lost 2 bases.

The rearrangement uses TRBV18 and TRBJ1-4; TRBD1 is a possible D gene (5 bases). With 4 bases removed from V and 5 bases from J, the gap between germline ends came to 20 bases. The CDR3 totals 17 residues. Germline V CDR1 and CDR2: KGHSH, LQKENI. The CDR3 spells CASSRQGINDLNEKLFF. Here the CDR3 DNA reads TGTGCCAGCTCACGCCAGGGTATTAACGACCTAAATGAAAAACTGTTTTTT.